This TCR beta chain was retrieved from a study of CD8 T cells in Susac syndrome (dated by TCRdb to about 2019). About the study as a whole: Whether CD8+ T cell activation and differentiation in Susac syndrome was antigen driven was tested using repertoire sequencing. Study-wide findings and limitations: The number of individuals in the TCR sequencing and HLA analysis was recognized as being relatively small.

RNA was extracted using the RNeasy kit, and about 0.5 to 1 ug of the RNA was reverse transcribed with random hexamers. TCR beta CDR3 regions were amplified with the immunoSEQ multiplex PCR assay covering 54 Vbeta and 13 Jbeta segments. Bias from PCR amplification was corrected by using a synthetic template baseline for primer optimization and for computational correction. The paper's processing steps were these. Reads were assigned to V, D and J genes according to IMGT and analyzed in immunoSEQ Analyzer, with only productive sequences retained. Clonality was computed as one minus Shannon entropy normalized by log2 of the number of productive unique sequences. For each patient and control, public and private clones were evaluated among the 100 most prevalent clones. A clone was defined as Susac-specific if it was absent from the healthy and MS cohorts, from over 1,000 published viral clones and from other ImmuneACCESS disease sequences. In-frame beta chains were kept once TCRdb had trimmed the public reads at Q25 with fastp and called clones with MiXCR. CDR3 protein duplicates are merged, each entry listing the most common genes and DNA. TCRdb's processing, not the study's, gives the V and J calls here. The sample data list over 300,000 distinct CDR3 sequences, and 92% of these were observed just once. Jointly, the top ten make up 0.065% of the sample.

Peripheral blood CD8+ and CD4+ T cells from healthy donors, Susac syndrome patients and multiple sclerosis patients were profiled by high-throughput TCR beta sequencing. The multiple sclerosis controls were treatment-naive patients whose relapsing-remitting disease, either stable or active, fulfilled the revised McDonald criteria. Bulk CD8+ and CD4+ T cells were purified magnetically by negative isolation, whereas CD8+ TEMRA cells were enriched by FACS. Blood was drawn into EDTA tubes, processed within 24 hours, and PBMCs were isolated by density gradient centrifugation. PBMCs intended for TCR sequencing were frozen in liquid nitrogen and were later thawed in a 37 degrees C water bath. Purity of sorted or isolated CD4+, CD8+ and CD8+ TEMRA cells was at least 90%. About this clonotype: There is no known antigen for this receptor. Base-call qualities are not available, and no considerably larger clone is one nucleotide away.

The specimen sequenced was CD4+ T cells from PBMCs. This sequence originates from a human donor with multiple sclerosis.

The CDR3 amino acid sequence is: CASSPNLGTGNTIYF. The DNA sequence is as follows: TGTGCCAGCAGCCCGAACCTGGGCACTGGAAACACCATATATTTT. This receptor chain uses TRBV28 and TRBJ1-3; no D gene call is confident. Deletion took 6 bases off V and 2 bases off J, with a span of 14 bases between the germline ends. In the germline V gene, CDR1 corresponds to MDHEN and CDR2 to SYDVKM. The CDR3, from cysteine to phenylalanine, totals 15 residues. Of the read, only the CDR3 DNA is kept; its 45 bases are in frame from base 1.